One sample yielded the 17 T cell receptor beta chains listed below, sequenced in a study of a mutant IDH1 vaccine in newly diagnosed glioma. As for time point: week 23, last vaccination. Every vaccine dose comprised 300 ug of mutant IDH1 20-mer peptide plus topical imiquimod. The table came from immunoSEQ multiplex PCR; TCRdb's copy has only in-frame clones and leaves some out. This sample yields some 30,000 clones, of which 85% to 90% are seen a single time; 2.5% belongs to the top ten. For these receptors, no antigen is known. Material: PBMCs, obtained from a glioma patient whose treatment included an IDH1 peptide vaccine. These TCRs come from a man aged 40-49 years with glioma.

The rearrangement uses TRBV6-1 and TRBJ1-2; D perhaps matches TRBD1 (6 bases). From germline, CDR1 is MNHNS and CDR2 SASEGT. CDR3 length equals 14 residues. V was cut by 2 bases and J by 5 bases, with 12 bases left in between. CDR3 amino acids: CASSERGAGYGYTF. In DNA, the CDR3 is TGTGCCAGCAGTGAAAGGGGGGCAGGGTATGGCTACACCTTC.

The V call is TRBV15, the J call TRBJ1-2, with 11 nucleotides matching TRBD1. The CDR3 consists of 16 residues. The V and J ends lost 1 base and 1 base, in that order; junction bases with no gene match: 2. CDR1 is LNHNV and CDR2 is YYDKDF in the germline V gene (reference sequence). The CDR3 sequence: CATSRGTGGHNYGYTF. CDR3 nucleotide sequence: TGTGCCACCAGCAGAGGGACAGGGGGCCATAACTATGGCTACACCTTC. Together with reference TRBV15 and TRBJ1-2, the CDR3 gives the full variable domain: DAMVIQNPRYQVTQFGKPVTLSCSQTLNHNVMYWYQQKSSQAPKLLFHYYDKDFNNEADTPDNFQSRRPNTSFCFLDIRSPGLGDTAMYLCATSRGTGGHNYGYTFGSGTRLTVV.

This chain connects TRBV5-4 to TRBJ2-1; D perhaps matches TRBD2 (7 bases). The V and J ends lost 0 bases and 9 bases respectively, with 16 bases between them. Looked up from germline, CDR1 is SGHNT and CDR2 is YYREEE (reference sequence). CDR3 size: 15 residues. CDR3 bases: TGTGCCAGCAGCTTGGTGGGGGGGGGCCGAAGTGAGCAGTTCTTC. This translates into CASSLVGGGRSEQFF.

The chain joins TRBV15 to TRBJ1-5; tentatively, D is TRBD1 (6 bases). This CDR3 contains 15 residues. V was shortened by 0 bases and J by 6 bases, with 12 bases between the two germline ends. CDR1 and CDR2 (germline): LNHNV, YYDKDF (reference sequence). The CDR3 loop reads CATSRDRRGLQPQHF. DNA of the CDR3: TGTGCCACCAGCAGAGATCGCAGGGGACTTCAGCCCCAGCATTTT.

The genes are TRBV25-1 and TRBJ2-3; 8 bases fit TRBD2. The CDR3 is made up of 14 amino acids. Looked up from germline, CDR1 is MGHDK and CDR2 is SYGVNS. After removal of 2 bases from V and 6 bases from J, the junction contained 4 bases not matched to a gene. CDR3 protein: CASSELAGLDTQYF. The CDR3 DNA sequence: TGTGCCAGCAGTGAACTAGCGGGCCTTGATACGCAGTATTTT.

This sequence joins TRBV7-8 and TRBJ1-6; perhaps TRBD1 as D (5 bases). V lost 1 base and J 4 bases, leaving 14 bases between the germline ends. CDR1 and CDR2 (germline): SGHVS, FQNEAQ. CDR3 length: 17 amino acids. CDR3 DNA: TGTGCCAGCAGCTTAGAGGCCAGGGTAACTTATAATTCACCCCTCCACTTT. Residues: CASSLEARVTYNSPLHF.

The chain has TRBV11-2 and TRBJ2-7; a weak D match, TRBD1 (5 bases). Trimming took 3 bases from V and 6 from J, leaving 12 bases between them. CDR3 size: 13 residues. The germline gives CDR1 SGHAT, CDR2 FQNNGV. DNA for the CDR3: TGTGCCAGCAGCTTCGGTCAGGGAAGCGAGCAGTACTTC. Protein product: CASSFGQGSEQYF.

The chain uses TRBV10-3 and TRBJ2-2; tentatively, D is TRBD1 (5 bases). The CDR3 spans 17 residues. Between the trimmed V and J ends, which lost 2 bases and 2 bases, there was a span of 15 bases. Germline V lookup: CDR1 ENHRY, CDR2 SYGVKD. CDR3 nucleotide sequence: TGTGCCATCAGTGAGGCAGGGCCGAGCCCCAACACCGGGGAGCTGTTTTTT. This codes for CAISEAGPSPNTGELFF.

The chain employs TRBV5-1 and TRBJ1-2; no firm D call. Trimming shortened V by 1 base and J by 4 bases, and 8 bases separated the two germline ends. The CDR3 covers 13 residues. Germline values: CDR1 SGHRS, CDR2 YFSETQ. CDR3 amino acids: CASSLYPAYGYTF. CDR3 nucleotides: TGCGCCAGCAGCTTGTATCCGGCCTATGGCTACACCTTC. The whole variable domain, remainder taken from reference TRBV5-1 and TRBJ1-2, is KAGVTQTPRYLIKTRGQQVTLSCSPISGHRSVSWYQQTPGQGLQFLFEYFSETQRNKGNFPGRFSGRQFSNSRSEMNVSTLELGDSALYLCASSLYPAYGYTFGSGTRLTVV.

This chain connects TRBV5-3 to TRBJ1-5, with D possibly TRBD1 on 5 matching bases. TRBV5-3 is annotated as an ORF whose role is uncertain. This CDR3 contains 16 residues. Trimming left V 4 bases short and J 1 base short, with 15 bases between. The DNA for the CDR3 is TGTGCCAGAAGCCCCATGAGGGGAAGGAGCAATCAGCCCCAGCATTTT. As protein: CARSPMRGRSNQPQHF.

The V gene is TRBV28, the J gene TRBJ2-1, with 8 bases matching TRBD2. This CDR3 is 18 amino acids long. The V gene's germline CDR1 is MDHEN and CDR2 SYDVKM. Trimming cost V 5 bases and J 0 bases; bases outside gene matches: 12. The CDR3 loop reads CASSPTPGLALSYNEQFF. The CDR3 DNA reads as TGTGCCAGCAGTCCCACCCCCGGACTAGCCCTCTCCTACAATGAGCAGTTCTTC.

The V call is TRBV7-9, the J call TRBJ1-3, with a possible D match to TRBD1 (6 bases). CDR3 size: 18 residues. CDR1 SEHNR and CDR2 FQNEAQ come from the germline V gene (reference sequence). Trimming removed 1 base from V and 5 bases from J, with 21 bases in between. The CDR3 reads CASSLEVDRQGSRNTIYF. In DNA form, the CDR3 reads TGTGCCAGCAGCTTAGAGGTTGATCGGCAGGGGTCACGAAACACCATATATTTT.

This chain joins TRBV2 and TRBJ2-1; D possibly corresponds to TRBD2 (5 bases). In germline, CDR1 is SNHLY, CDR2 FYNNEI. V shed 5 bases and J shed 5 bases, with 16 bases lying between them. The CDR3 covers 15 residues. Written as DNA, the CDR3 is TGTGCCAGCAGTCTCCGGACTGGCCCTGACAATGAGCAGTTCTTC. Protein sequence: CASSLRTGPDNEQFF.

This clone was seen once. The genes are TRBV18 and TRBJ2-1, with 10 bases that match TRBD2. The trim removed 0 bases at V and 8 bases at J, leaving 4 bases unmatched. From germline, CDR1 is KGHSH and CDR2 LQKENI. The length of the CDR3 is 15 residues. CDR3 loop: CASSPPSTSGYEQFF. DNA for the CDR3: TGTGCCAGCTCACCACCGTCGACTAGCGGGTATGAGCAGTTCTTC. The full variable domain, in which reference TRBV18 and TRBJ2-1 provide the parts outside the CDR3, is NAGVMQNPRHLVRRRGQEARLRCSPMKGHSHVYWYRQLPEEGLKFMVYLQKENIIDESGMPKERFSAEFPKEGPSILRIQQVVRGDSAAYFCASSPPSTSGYEQFFGPGTRLTVL.

The rearrangement joins TRBV4-2 to TRBJ2-2; no firm D call. Trimming took 2 bases from V and 1 from J, leaving 5 bases between them. This CDR3 comprises 14 residues. The germline CDR1 and CDR2 sequences are LGHNA and YNFKEQ. The CDR3, as DNA: TGTGCCAGCAGCCAATTGAGGAACACCGGGGAGCTGTTTTTT. Its translation: CASSQLRNTGELFF.

As DNA, the CDR3 is TGTGCCAGTAGTATTGGACGGAACTATGGCTACACCTTC. Translating gives CASSIGRNYGYTF. The chain carries TRBV19 and TRBJ1-2; no definite D call. The CDR3 loop spans 13 amino acids. Germline V gene data show CDR1 as LNHDA and CDR2 as SQIVND (reference sequence). Trimming took off 3 bases at V and 2 bases at J, with 7 bases between the two ends.

The chain has TRBV28 and TRBJ1-4; D gene uncertain. This CDR3 has 14 amino acids. Germline V gene sequence: CDR1 MDHEN, CDR2 SYDVKM. V lost 5 bases, J lost 8 bases, and 15 bases lay in between. The CDR3 reads CASSMWASWEKLFF. The CDR3 DNA sequence: TGTGCCAGCAGTATGTGGGCCTCTTGGGAAAAACTGTTTTTT.